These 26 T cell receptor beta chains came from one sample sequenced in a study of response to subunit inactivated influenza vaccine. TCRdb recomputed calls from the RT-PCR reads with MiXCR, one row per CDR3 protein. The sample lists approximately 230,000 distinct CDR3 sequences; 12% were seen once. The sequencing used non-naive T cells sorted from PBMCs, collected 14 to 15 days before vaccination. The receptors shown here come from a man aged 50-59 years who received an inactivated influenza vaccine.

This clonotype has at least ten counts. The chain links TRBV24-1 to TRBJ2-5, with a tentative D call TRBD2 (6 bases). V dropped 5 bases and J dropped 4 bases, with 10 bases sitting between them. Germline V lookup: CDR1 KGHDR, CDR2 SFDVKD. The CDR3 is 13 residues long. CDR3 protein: CATSAGLPETQYF. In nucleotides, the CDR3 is TGTGCCACCAGTGCGGGACTTCCAGAGACCCAGTACTTC.

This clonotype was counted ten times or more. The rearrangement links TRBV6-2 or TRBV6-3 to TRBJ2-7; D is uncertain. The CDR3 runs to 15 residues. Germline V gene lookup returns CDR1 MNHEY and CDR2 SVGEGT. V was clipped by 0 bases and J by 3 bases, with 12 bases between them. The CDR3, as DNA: TGTGCCAGCAGTTACTCGATGGTTATGGGCTACGAGCAGTACTTC. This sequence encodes CASSYSMVMGYEQYF.

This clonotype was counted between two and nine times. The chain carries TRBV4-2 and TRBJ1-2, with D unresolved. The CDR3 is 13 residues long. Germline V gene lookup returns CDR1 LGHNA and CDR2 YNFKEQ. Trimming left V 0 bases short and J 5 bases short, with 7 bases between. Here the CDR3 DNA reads TGTGCCAGCAGCCAAGAGGGCCAATATGGCTACACCTTC. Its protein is CASSQEGQYGYTF.

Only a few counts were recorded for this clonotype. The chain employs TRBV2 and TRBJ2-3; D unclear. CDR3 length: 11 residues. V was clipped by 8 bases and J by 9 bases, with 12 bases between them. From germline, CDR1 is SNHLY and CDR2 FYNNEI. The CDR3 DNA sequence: TGTGCCAGCGTCGAACTAAACACGCAGTATTTT. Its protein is CASVELNTQYF.

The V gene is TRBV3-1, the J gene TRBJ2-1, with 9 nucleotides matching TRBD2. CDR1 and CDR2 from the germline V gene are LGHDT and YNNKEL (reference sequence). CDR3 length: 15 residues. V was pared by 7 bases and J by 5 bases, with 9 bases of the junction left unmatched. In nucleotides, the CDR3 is TGTGCCAGCACTCTTTCTAGCGGGGCCAACAATGAGCAGTTCTTC. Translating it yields CASTLSSGANNEQFF.

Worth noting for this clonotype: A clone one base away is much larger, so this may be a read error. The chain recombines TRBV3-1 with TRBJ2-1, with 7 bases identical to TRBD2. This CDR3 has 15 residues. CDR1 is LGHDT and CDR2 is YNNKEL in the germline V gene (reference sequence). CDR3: CASGQGSGGYNEQFF. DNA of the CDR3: TGTGCCAGCGGCCAAGGTTCGGGGGGCTACAATGAGCAGTTCTTC.

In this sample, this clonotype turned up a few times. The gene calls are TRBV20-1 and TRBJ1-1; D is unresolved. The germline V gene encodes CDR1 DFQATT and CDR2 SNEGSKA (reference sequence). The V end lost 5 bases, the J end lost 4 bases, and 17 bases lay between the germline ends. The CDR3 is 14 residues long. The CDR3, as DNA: TGCAGTGCTTCCAATTTTAGGCTGCGCACTGAAGCTTTCTTT. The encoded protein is CSASNFRLRTEAFF.

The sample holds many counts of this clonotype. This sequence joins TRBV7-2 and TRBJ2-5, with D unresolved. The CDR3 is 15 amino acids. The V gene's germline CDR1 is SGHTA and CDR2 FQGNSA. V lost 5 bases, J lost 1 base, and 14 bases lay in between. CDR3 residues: CASSPSRALQETQYF. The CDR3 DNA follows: TGTGCCAGCAGCCCGAGTCGGGCCCTCCAAGAGACCCAGTACTTC.

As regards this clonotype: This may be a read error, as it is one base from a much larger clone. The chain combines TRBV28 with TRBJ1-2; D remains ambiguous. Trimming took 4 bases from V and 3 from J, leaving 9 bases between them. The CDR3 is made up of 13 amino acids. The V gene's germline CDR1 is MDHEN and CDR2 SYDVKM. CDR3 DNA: TGTGCCAGCAGTTGGCACGGGGACTATGGCTACACCTTC. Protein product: CASSWHGDYGYTF.

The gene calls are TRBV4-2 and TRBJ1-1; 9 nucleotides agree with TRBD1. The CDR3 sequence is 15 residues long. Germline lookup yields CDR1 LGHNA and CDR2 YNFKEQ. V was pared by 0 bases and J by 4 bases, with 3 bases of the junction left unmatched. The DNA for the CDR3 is TGTGCCAGCAGCCAAGACTTGACAGGGGGCACTGAAGCTTTCTTT. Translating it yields CASSQDLTGGTEAFF.

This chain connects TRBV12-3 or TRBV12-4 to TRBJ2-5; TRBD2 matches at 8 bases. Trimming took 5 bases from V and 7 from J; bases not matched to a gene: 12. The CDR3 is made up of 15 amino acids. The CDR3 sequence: CASSGSGRGVGTQYF. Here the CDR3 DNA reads TGTGCCAGCAGTGGGAGCGGGAGAGGGGTAGGGACCCAGTACTTC.

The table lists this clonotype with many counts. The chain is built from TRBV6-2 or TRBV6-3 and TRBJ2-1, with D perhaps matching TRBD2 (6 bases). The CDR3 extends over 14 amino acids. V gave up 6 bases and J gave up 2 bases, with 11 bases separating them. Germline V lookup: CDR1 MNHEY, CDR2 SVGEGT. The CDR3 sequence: CASRKRAPYNEQFF. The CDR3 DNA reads TGTGCCAGCAGAAAGCGGGCCCCCTACAATGAGCAGTTCTTC.

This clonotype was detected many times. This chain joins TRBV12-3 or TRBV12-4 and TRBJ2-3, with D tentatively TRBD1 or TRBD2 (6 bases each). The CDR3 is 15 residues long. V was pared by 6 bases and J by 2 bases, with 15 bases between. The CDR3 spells CASSSEGVITDTQYF. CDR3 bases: TGTGCCAGCAGCTCGGAGGGGGTGATCACAGATACGCAGTATTTT.

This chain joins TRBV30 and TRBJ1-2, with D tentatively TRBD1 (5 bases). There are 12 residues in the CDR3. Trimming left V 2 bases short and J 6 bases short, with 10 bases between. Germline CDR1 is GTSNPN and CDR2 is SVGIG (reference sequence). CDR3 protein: CAWSKTVHGYTF. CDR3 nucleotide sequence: TGTGCCTGGAGTAAGACAGTCCATGGCTACACCTTC.

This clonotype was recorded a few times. The CDR3 loop is CASSQTTGAEKLFF. The DNA of the CDR3 is TGCGCCAGCAGCCAAACGACAGGGGCCGAAAAACTGTTTTTT. The V gene is TRBV4-3, the J gene TRBJ1-4; 8 nucleotides match TRBD1. Per germline, CDR1 LGHNA and CDR2 YSLEER. V shed 2 bases and J 8 bases; nucleotides not matched to a gene: 4. The CDR3 is 14 amino acids.

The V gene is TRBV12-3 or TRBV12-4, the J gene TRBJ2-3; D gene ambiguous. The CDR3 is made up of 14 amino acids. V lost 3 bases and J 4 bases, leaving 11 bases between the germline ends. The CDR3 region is CASSFAGRADTQYF. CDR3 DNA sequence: TGTGCCAGCAGTTTTGCAGGAAGGGCAGATACGCAGTATTTT.

The CDR3 DNA is TGTGCCAGCAGTGAGTCGACTAGCGGGGCGACAGATACGCAGTATTTT. It encodes CASSESTSGATDTQYF. The rearrangement links TRBV6-4 to TRBJ2-3; 11 positions agree with TRBD2. The CDR3 has 16 residues. Germline values: CDR1 MRHNA, CDR2 SNTAGT. Germline trimming cut 3 bases from V and 3 bases from J; bases unmatched to any gene: 5.

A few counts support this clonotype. CDR3 in DNA: TGCAGCGTTGAAACAAGACTCCAAGAGACCCAGTACTTC. It yields the protein CSVETRLQETQYF. V is TRBV29-1 and J is TRBJ2-5, with D unclear. This CDR3 spans 13 amino acids. Per the germline V gene, CDR1 is SQVTM and CDR2 is ANQGSEA. With 2 bases removed from V and 1 base from J, the gap between germline ends came to 8 bases. The variable domain in full, with the rest retrieved from reference TRBV29-1 and TRBJ2-5, is SAVISQKPSRDICQRGTSLTIQCQVDSQVTMMFWYRQQPGQSLTLIATANQGSEATYESGFVIDKFPISRPNLTFSTLTVSNMSPEDSSIYLCSVETRLQETQYFGPGTRLLVL.

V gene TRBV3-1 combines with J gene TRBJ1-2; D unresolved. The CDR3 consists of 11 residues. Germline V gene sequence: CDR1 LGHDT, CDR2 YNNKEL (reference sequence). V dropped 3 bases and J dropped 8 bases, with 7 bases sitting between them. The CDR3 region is CASSHGRGYTF. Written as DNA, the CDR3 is TGTGCCAGCAGCCATGGGAGAGGCTACACCTTC.

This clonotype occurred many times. The CDR3 region has the DNA TGTGCCAGCAGCTTAACCCGGACCGGTCCTAGCACAGATACGCAGTATTTT. This translates into CASSLTRTGPSTDTQYF. V and J are TRBV7-3 and TRBJ2-3; D unresolved. Trimming took off 0 bases at V and 0 bases at J, with 13 bases between the two ends. The length of the CDR3 is 17 residues. CDR1 is SGHTA, CDR2 FQGTGA, per germline.

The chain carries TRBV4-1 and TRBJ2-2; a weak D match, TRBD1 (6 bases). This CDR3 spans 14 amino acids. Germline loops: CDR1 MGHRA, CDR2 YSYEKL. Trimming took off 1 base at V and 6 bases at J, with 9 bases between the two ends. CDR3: CASSQAPGAGELFF. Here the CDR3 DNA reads TGCGCCAGCAGCCAAGCCCCAGGGGCCGGGGAGCTGTTTTTT.

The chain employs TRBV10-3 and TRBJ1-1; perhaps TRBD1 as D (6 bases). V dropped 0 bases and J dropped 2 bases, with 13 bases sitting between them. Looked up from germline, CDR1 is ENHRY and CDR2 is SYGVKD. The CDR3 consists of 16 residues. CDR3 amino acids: CAISESGGRDNTEAFF. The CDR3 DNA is TGTGCCATCAGTGAGTCGGGGGGCAGGGATAACACTGAAGCTTTCTTT.

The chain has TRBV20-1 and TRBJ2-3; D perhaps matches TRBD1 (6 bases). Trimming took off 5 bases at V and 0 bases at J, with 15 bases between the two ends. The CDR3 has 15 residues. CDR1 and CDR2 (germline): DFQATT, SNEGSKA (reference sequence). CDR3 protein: CSASPSTGSTDTQYF. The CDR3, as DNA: TGCAGTGCTTCCCCCTCGACAGGAAGCACAGATACGCAGTATTTT.

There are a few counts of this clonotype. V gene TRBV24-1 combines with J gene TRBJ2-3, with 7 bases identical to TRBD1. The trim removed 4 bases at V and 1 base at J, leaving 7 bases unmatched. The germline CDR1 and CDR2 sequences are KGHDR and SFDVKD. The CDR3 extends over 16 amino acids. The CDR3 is CATSDPGTDRTDTQYF. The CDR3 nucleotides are TGTGCCACCAGTGACCCCGGGACAGACCGCACAGATACGCAGTATTTT.

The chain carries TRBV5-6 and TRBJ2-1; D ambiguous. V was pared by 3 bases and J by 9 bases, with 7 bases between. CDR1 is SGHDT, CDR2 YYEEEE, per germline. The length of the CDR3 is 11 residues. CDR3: CASSSLSEQFF. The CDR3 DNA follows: TGTGCCAGCAGCTCTTTATCTGAGCAGTTCTTC.

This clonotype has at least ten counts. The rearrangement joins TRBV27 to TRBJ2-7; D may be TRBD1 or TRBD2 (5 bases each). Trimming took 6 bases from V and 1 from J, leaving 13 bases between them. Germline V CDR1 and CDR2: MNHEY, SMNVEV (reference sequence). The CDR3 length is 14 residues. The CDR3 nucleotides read TGTGCCAGCAGAAAACCGGGACGTTCCTACGAGCAGTACTTC. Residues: CASRKPGRSYEQYF.